These 30 T cell receptor beta chains share one sample of origin, sequenced in a study of graft-versus-host responses after intestinal transplantation. Their antigen targets remain unknown. Sequencing used immunoSEQ multiplex PCR; TCRdb keeps in-frame clones, though not all of them. The table records about 100,000 clones, 90% to 95% of them present only once. Sequencing used unstimulated CD8+ T cells sorted from spleen or lymph node cells, obtained before intestinal transplant. The receptors here all came from a human donor who received an intestinal transplant.

V usage is TRBV5-5 and J usage is TRBJ1-6; D is unclear. Germline V lookup: CDR1 SGHKS, CDR2 YYEKEE (reference sequence). Trimming stripped 1 base from V and 5 bases from J, with 10 bases between. The CDR3 is 15 residues long. CDR3 nucleotide sequence: TGTGCCAGCAGCTTGCTATCGTCAAATAATTCACCCCTCCACTTT. The encoded protein is CASSLLSSNNSPLHF.

V gene TRBV27 combines with J gene TRBJ2-1, with D tentatively TRBD1 or TRBD2 (6 bases each). Looked up from germline, CDR1 is MNHEY and CDR2 is SMNVEV (reference sequence). This CDR3 region has 16 residues. Between the trimmed V and J ends, which lost 6 bases and 7 bases, there was a span of 22 bases. CDR3 protein: CASSPGAGLVGNEQFF. The CDR3 DNA reads TGTGCCAGCAGCCCAGGGGCGGGACTGGTAGGAAATGAGCAGTTCTTC.

This clone was detected only once. The chain uses TRBV27 and TRBJ2-2; 7 bases are a match to TRBD2. The CDR3 totals 16 residues. Per the germline V gene, CDR1 is MNHEY and CDR2 is SMNVEV (reference sequence). With V trimmed by 3 bases and J by 4 bases, 8 bases remained unmatched. CDR3 bases: TGTGCCAGCAGTTTTATTGGGGGACTACTCACCGGGGAGCTGTTTTTT. Translation: CASSFIGGLLTGELFF.

The chain links TRBV7-6 to TRBJ1-1; no reliable D call. CDR3 length: 15 amino acids. Germline V CDR1 and CDR2: SGHVS, FNYEAQ. The V and J ends lost 0 bases and 1 base respectively, with 9 bases between them. CDR3 bases: TGTGCCAGCAGCTTAGCGCTTTCAGGGAACACTGAAGCTTTCTTT. Protein product: CASSLALSGNTEAFF. The variable domain in full, completed from reference TRBV7-6 and TRBJ1-1, reads GAGVSQSPRYKVTKRGQDVALRCDPISGHVSLYWYRQALGQGPEFLTYFNYEAQQDKSGLPNDRFSAERPEGSISTLTIQRTEQRDSAMYRCASSLALSGNTEAFFGQGTRLTVV.

The CDR3 DNA follows: TGTGCCAGCAGCGCAAGCGGGGGGGCCCCGAATGAGCAGTTCTTC. It yields the protein CASSASGGAPNEQFF. The chain uses TRBV9 and TRBJ2-1; the match to TRBD2 covers 10 bases. CDR1 and CDR2 (germline): SGDLS, YYNGEE. CDR3 length equals 15 residues. V lost 3 bases to trimming and J lost 7 bases; unmatched junction nucleotides: 7.

The DNA of the CDR3 is TGTGCCAGCAGGGCAAAGAGCTCCTATAATTCACCCCTCCACTTT. Protein: CASRAKSSYNSPLHF. The rearrangement joins TRBV6-5 to TRBJ1-6, with no clear D. CDR1 and CDR2 (germline): MNHEY, SVGAGI. CDR3 length: 15 amino acids. Trimming stripped 6 bases from V and 0 bases from J, with 9 bases between.

The rearrangement uses TRBV4-1 and TRBJ2-3; D perhaps matches TRBD1 (5 bases). Germline loops: CDR1 MGHRA, CDR2 YSYEKL. The V end lost 0 bases, the J end lost 8 bases, and 21 bases lay between the germline ends. This CDR3 has 17 amino acids. This chain's CDR3 is CASSQEPADSLGGTQYF. The CDR3 nucleotides read TGCGCCAGCAGCCAAGAGCCAGCTGACAGTCTCGGTGGTACGCAGTATTTT.

This clone appeared a single time. The chain uses TRBV29-1 and TRBJ2-7; TRBD1 or TRBD2 may be the D gene (5 bases each). The CDR3 is 12 residues long. CDR1 is SQVTM, CDR2 ANQGSEA, per germline. V was clipped by 3 bases and J by 5 bases, with 11 bases between them. The DNA for the CDR3 is TGCAGCGTTGAGATCGGGGCAAACGAGCAGTACTTC. It encodes CSVEIGANEQYF.

The CDR3 protein is CAISVPSGSPATDTQYF. CDR3 DNA: TGTGCCATCAGTGTGCCTAGCGGAAGCCCGGCCACAGATACGCAGTATTTT. The V call is TRBV10-3, the J call TRBJ2-3; 7 bases line up with TRBD2. CDR1 and CDR2 from the germline V gene are ENHRY and SYGVKD. V shed 4 bases and J 2 bases; nucleotides not matched to a gene: 12. The CDR3 consists of 17 residues.

The rearrangement links TRBV19 to TRBJ2-7, with D possibly TRBD2 on 6 matching bases. The germline V gene encodes CDR1 LNHDA and CDR2 SQIVND (reference sequence). Trimming removed 6 bases at V and 2 bases at J, with 11 bases between. The CDR3 covers 13 residues. The CDR3 DNA sequence: TGTGCCAGTAGCCTCGGGAGTGCCTACGAGCAGTACTTC. This encodes CASSLGSAYEQYF.

The chain combines TRBV27 with TRBJ2-7; D gene uncertain. Germline CDR1 is MNHEY and CDR2 is SMNVEV (reference sequence). V was cut by 9 bases and J by 4 bases, with 10 bases left in between. The CDR3 contains 11 residues. As DNA, the CDR3 is TGTGCCAGATCAGCACGTTACGAGCAGTACTTC. It specifies CARSARYEQYF.

The chain has TRBV29-1 and TRBJ2-7; TRBD1 matches at 9 bases. Germline V gives CDR1 SQVTM, CDR2 ANQGSEA. The CDR3 length is 13 residues. V shed 6 bases, J shed 6 bases, and the junction held 9 bases outside the gene matches. The CDR3 region has the DNA TGCAGCGTCGCCGGGACAGGGAGCTCCGAGCAGTACTTC. It specifies CSVAGTGSSEQYF.

The chain couples TRBV19 to TRBJ1-1; 7 bases match TRBD1. Losses at the gene ends were 6 bases for V and 5 bases for J; bases not matched to a gene: 9. This CDR3 region has 14 residues. Germline lookup yields CDR1 LNHDA and CDR2 SQIVND (reference sequence). This CDR3 reads CASRPRQGVTEAFF. CDR3 nucleotide sequence: TGTGCCAGTAGGCCCCGACAGGGCGTTACTGAAGCTTTCTTT. Filled out from reference TRBV19 and TRBJ1-1, the complete variable domain reads DGGITQSPKYLFRKEGQNVTLSCEQNLNHDAMYWYRQDPGQGLRLIYYSQIVNDFQKGDIAEGYSVSREKKESFPLTVTSAQKNPTAFYLCASRPRQGVTEAFFGQGTRLTVV.

The gene calls are TRBV6-5 and TRBJ2-7; 8 nucleotides line up with TRBD1. The CDR3 length is 13 residues. Germline loops: CDR1 MNHEY, CDR2 SVGAGI. Losses at the gene ends were 7 bases for V and 2 bases for J; bases not matched to a gene: 4. Written as DNA, the CDR3 is TGTGCCAGCATGGGACAGGAGACCTACGAGCAGTACTTC. This gives the protein CASMGQETYEQYF.

The chain joins TRBV6-1 to TRBJ1-6, with 9 bases lining up with TRBD1. Per the germline V gene, CDR1 is MNHNS and CDR2 is SASEGT. V shed 5 bases, J shed 4 bases, and the junction held 3 bases outside the gene matches. The length of the CDR3 is 15 residues. The CDR3 spells CASSPGTGYNSPLHF. The CDR3 coding sequence is TGTGCCAGCAGTCCCGGGACAGGGTATAATTCACCCCTCCACTTT.

The chain is built from TRBV6-1 and TRBJ1-2, with D unresolved. Germline lookup yields CDR1 MNHNS and CDR2 SASEGT. The V end was cut by 7 bases, the J end by 5 bases, with 14 bases between. The CDR3 loop spans 13 amino acids. CDR3 protein: CASTSSVLYGYTF. The CDR3, as DNA: TGTGCCAGCACCTCTAGCGTCTTATATGGCTACACCTTC.

This rearrangement joins TRBV27 to TRBJ2-7, with TRBD2 matching over 9 bases. V dropped 5 bases and J dropped 5; count of bases not matched to a gene: 16. There are 17 residues in the CDR3. CDR1 MNHEY and CDR2 SMNVEV come from the germline V gene (reference sequence). CDR3: CASSPRGGALCPDEQYF. In DNA, the CDR3 is TGTGCCAGCAGTCCCCGCGGGGGGGCGTTGTGTCCCGACGAGCAGTACTTC.

The chain carries TRBV19 and TRBJ2-1; 8 nucleotides match TRBD2. Germline assignment: CDR1 LNHDA and CDR2 SQIVND (reference sequence). V shed 10 bases and J 3 bases; nucleotides not matched to a gene: 11. CDR3 length equals 15 residues. The CDR3 loop is CATGAAGDLYNEQFF. The DNA for the CDR3 is TGTGCCACCGGGGCAGCGGGGGACCTCTACAATGAGCAGTTCTTC.

The chain carries TRBV12-5 and TRBJ1-5; unclear D gene. Germline lookup yields CDR1 LGHNT and CDR2 FRNRAP. The CDR3 spans 14 residues. Trimming cost V 2 bases and J 4 bases, with 9 bases left between them. CDR3 sequence reads: CASGLFYMNQPQHF. CDR3 DNA sequence: TGTGCTAGTGGTTTGTTCTACATGAATCAGCCCCAGCATTTT.

The chain carries TRBV5-1 and TRBJ2-7, with 9 bases identical to TRBD2. CDR1 and CDR2 from the germline V gene are SGHRS and YFSETQ. V lost 4 bases and J lost 4; bases outside the gene matches: 9. This CDR3 is built from 15 residues. CDR3 amino acids: CASSPAAGGFYEQYF. In DNA form, the CDR3 reads TGCGCCAGCAGCCCCGCGGCGGGAGGGTTTTACGAGCAGTACTTC.

The chain couples TRBV5-4 to TRBJ1-5; no reliable D call. Germline CDR1 SGHNT, CDR2 YYREEE (reference sequence). The CDR3 contains 15 residues. V lost 4 bases and J 7 bases, leaving 18 bases between the germline ends. Here the CDR3 reads CASSPGSADWQPQHF. CDR3 nucleotides: TGTGCCAGCAGCCCTGGTTCGGCTGATTGGCAGCCCCAGCATTTT.

In DNA form, the CDR3 reads TGTGCCAGCAGCTTAGGCGGTCAGACAGCGTACACAGATACGCAGTATTTT. Translated: CASSLGGQTAYTDTQYF. J is TRBJ2-3 and V is TRBV13; D might be TRBD1 (5 bases). Trimming stripped 0 bases from V and 2 bases from J, with 15 bases between. The length of the CDR3 is 17 residues. Germline V gene lookup returns CDR1 PRHDT and CDR2 FYEKMQ (reference sequence).

CDR3 bases: TGCAGCGTTGCCGAGGTTTCCTACAATGAGCAGTTCTTC. Protein product: CSVAEVSYNEQFF. The chain joins TRBV29-1 to TRBJ2-1; no reliable D call. This CDR3 contains 13 residues. CDR1 is SQVTM and CDR2 is ANQGSEA in the germline V gene. Trimming pared 4 bases from V and 1 base from J, leaving 8 bases between.

The chain carries TRBV6-5 and TRBJ1-2; D not resolved. The CDR3 is 13 amino acids. Deletions cut 6 bases from V and 8 bases from J, with 16 bases between. Germline assignment: CDR1 MNHEY and CDR2 SVGAGI. CDR3 in amino acids: CASSESRGKGYTF. In nucleotides, the CDR3 is TGTGCCAGCAGCGAGTCTAGAGGGAAGGGCTACACCTTC.

The CDR3 loop reads CASSTTGGPGTGELFF. CDR3 DNA: TGTGCCAGCAGCACTACGGGGGGCCCGGGGACCGGGGAGCTGTTTTTT. This rearrangement joins TRBV11-2 to TRBJ2-2; possible D gene TRBD2, 7 bases. CDR1 and CDR2 (germline): SGHAT, FQNNGV. Trimming pared 5 bases from V and 5 bases from J, leaving 18 bases between. The CDR3 totals 16 residues.

The V and J genes are TRBV7-9 and TRBJ1-1, with D possibly being TRBD1 (6 bases). The CDR3 length is 15 residues. V lost 4 bases to trimming and J lost 2 bases, with 14 bases between them. Per the germline V gene, CDR1 is SEHNR and CDR2 is FQNEAQ (reference sequence). CDR3 coding DNA: TGTGCCAGCAGCTGGGACAAAATCCAAAACACTGAAGCTTTCTTT. Translated, it gives CASSWDKIQNTEAFF.

In its sample, this clone was seen once. This sequence joins TRBV29-1 and TRBJ1-2; D might be TRBD1 (6 bases). The CDR3 runs 14 residues. Germline CDR1 is SQVTM and CDR2 is ANQGSEA. V lost 4 bases and J lost 4, with 16 bases in between. This chain's CDR3 is CSVASDRTPYGYTF. The CDR3 DNA follows: TGCAGCGTTGCATCCGACAGGACCCCCTATGGCTACACCTTC.

About this clone: In the same sample, other DNA sequences code for this CDR3. The chain has TRBV7-9 and TRBJ1-2; possibly TRBD1 for D (5 bases). The germline CDR1 and CDR2 sequences are SEHNR and FQNEAQ (reference sequence). The CDR3 spans 14 residues. Trimming removed 4 bases at V and 11 bases at J, with 20 bases between. CDR3 coding DNA: TGTGCCAGCAGCTCTACAGAGAGGGGTTCTGGTTACACCTTC. Translating gives CASSSTERGSGYTF.

The chain joins TRBV5-4 to TRBJ2-2; D not certain. Trimming took off 4 bases at V and 1 base at J, with 14 bases between the two ends. The V gene's germline CDR1 is SGHNT and CDR2 YYREEE (reference sequence). The CDR3 totals 16 residues. The CDR3 nucleotides are TGTGCCAGCAGCAACAGTCTTCTGGGGAACACCGGGGAGCTGTTTTTT. This gives the protein CASSNSLLGNTGELFF.

The chain couples TRBV29-1 to TRBJ2-3; 9 bases match TRBD1. The V segment lost 4 bases and the J segment 4 bases; nucleotides outside the gene matches: 9. This CDR3 contains 15 residues. Germline CDR1 and CDR2: SQVTM and ANQGSEA. CDR3 sequence reads: CSVVRGQGVSDTQYF. DNA for the CDR3: TGCAGCGTTGTAAGGGGACAGGGAGTCTCAGATACGCAGTATTTT.